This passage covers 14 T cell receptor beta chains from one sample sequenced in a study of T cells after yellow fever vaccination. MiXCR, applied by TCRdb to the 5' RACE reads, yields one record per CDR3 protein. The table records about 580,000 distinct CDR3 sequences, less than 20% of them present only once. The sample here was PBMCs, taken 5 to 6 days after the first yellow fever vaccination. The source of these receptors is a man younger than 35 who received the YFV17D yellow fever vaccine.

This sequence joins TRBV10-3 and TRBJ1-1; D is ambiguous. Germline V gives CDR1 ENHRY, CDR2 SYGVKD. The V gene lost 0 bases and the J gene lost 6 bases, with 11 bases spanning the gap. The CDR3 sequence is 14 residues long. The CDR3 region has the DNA TGTGCCATCAGTGAGTCGATGACTGCCCCTGAAGCTTTCTTT. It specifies CAISESMTAPEAFF.

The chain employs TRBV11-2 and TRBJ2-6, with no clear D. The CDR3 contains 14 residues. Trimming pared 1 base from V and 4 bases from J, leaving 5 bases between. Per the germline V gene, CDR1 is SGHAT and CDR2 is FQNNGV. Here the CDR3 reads CASSLGVGANVLTF. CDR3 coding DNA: TGTGCCAGCAGCTTAGGGGTCGGGGCCAACGTCCTGACTTTC.

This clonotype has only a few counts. The CDR3 here is CAAVGTFTDTQYF. The CDR3 DNA reads as TGTGCCGCGGTTGGGACTTTCACAGATACGCAGTATTTT. This chain connects TRBV28 to TRBJ2-3; D possibly corresponds to TRBD2 (6 bases). V was shortened by 11 bases and J by 2 bases, with 14 bases between the two germline ends. The CDR3 is made up of 13 amino acids. Germline CDR1 and CDR2: MDHEN and SYDVKM.

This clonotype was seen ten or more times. The chain's CDR3 is CASSLMWQPQHF. Written as DNA, the CDR3 is TGTGCCAGCAGTTTAATGTGGCAGCCCCAGCATTTT. The rearrangement links TRBV12-3 or TRBV12-4 to TRBJ1-5; D gene uncertain. CDR3 size: 12 residues. Between the trimmed V and J ends, which lost 2 bases and 7 bases, there was a span of 6 bases.

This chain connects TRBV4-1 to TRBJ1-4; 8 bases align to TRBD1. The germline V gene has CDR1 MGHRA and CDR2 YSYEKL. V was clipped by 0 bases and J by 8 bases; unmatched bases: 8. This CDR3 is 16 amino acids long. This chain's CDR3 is CASSQDEGAGGEKLFF. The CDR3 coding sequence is TGCGCCAGCAGCCAAGATGAAGGGGCAGGGGGCGAAAAACTGTTTTTT.

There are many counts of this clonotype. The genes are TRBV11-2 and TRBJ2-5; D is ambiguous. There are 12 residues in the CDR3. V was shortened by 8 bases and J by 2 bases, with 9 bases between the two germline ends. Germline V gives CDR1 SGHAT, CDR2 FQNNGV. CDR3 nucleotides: TGTGCCAGCTCGGCAGCACAAGAGACCCAGTACTTC. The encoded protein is CASSAAQETQYF.

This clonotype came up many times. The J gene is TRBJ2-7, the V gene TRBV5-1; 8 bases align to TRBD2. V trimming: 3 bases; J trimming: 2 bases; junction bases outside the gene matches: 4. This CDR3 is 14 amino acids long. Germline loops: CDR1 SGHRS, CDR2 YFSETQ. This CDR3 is CASSSGGGTYEQYF. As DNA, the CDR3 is TGCGCCAGCAGCTCCGGCGGGGGGACCTACGAGCAGTACTTC.

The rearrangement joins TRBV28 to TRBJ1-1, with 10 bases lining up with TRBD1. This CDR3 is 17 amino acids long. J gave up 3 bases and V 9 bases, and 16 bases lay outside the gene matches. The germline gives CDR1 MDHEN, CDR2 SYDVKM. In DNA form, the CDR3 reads TGTGCCAGTCGAGCGCCAACCGGGACAGGGGATGACACTGAAGCTTTCTTT. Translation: CASRAPTGTGDDTEAFF.

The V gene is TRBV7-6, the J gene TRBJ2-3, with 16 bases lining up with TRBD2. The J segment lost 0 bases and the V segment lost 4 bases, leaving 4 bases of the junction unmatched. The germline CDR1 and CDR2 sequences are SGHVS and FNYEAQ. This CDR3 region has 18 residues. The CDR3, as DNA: TGTGCCAGCAGCTATGGGACTAGCGGGGGGGATAGCACAGATACGCAGTATTTT. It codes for CASSYGTSGGDSTDTQYF. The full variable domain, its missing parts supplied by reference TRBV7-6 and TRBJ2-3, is GAGVSQSPRYKVTKRGQDVALRCDPISGHVSLYWYRQALGQGPEFLTYFNYEAQQDKSGLPNDRFSAERPEGSISTLTIQRTEQRDSAMYRCASSYGTSGGDSTDTQYFGPGTRLTVL.

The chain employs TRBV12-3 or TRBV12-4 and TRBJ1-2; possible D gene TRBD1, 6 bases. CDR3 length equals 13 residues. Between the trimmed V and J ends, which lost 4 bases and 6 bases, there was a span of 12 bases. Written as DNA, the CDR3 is TGTGCCAGCAGTTGGACAGACGTTGATGGCTACACCTTC. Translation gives CASSWTDVDGYTF.

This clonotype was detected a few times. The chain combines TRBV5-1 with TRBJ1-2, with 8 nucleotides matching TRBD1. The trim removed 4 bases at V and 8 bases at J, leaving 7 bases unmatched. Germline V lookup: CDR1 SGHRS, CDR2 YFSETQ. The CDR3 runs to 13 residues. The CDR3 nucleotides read TGCGCCAGCAGCACAGACGGACAGGGAGGCTACACCTTC. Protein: CASSTDGQGGYTF.

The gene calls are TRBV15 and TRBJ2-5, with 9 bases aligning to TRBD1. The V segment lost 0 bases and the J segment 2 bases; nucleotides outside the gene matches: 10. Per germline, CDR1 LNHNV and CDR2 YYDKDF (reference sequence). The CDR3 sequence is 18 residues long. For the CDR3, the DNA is TGTGCCACCAGCAGAGATTTAAGCACAGGGGGCCTACAAGAGACCCAGTACTTC. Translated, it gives CATSRDLSTGGLQETQYF.

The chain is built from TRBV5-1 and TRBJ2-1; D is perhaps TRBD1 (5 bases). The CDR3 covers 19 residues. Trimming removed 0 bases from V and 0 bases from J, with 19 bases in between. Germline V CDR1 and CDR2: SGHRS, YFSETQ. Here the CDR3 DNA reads TGCGCCAGCAGCTTGGTTCCCCGCTCGACAGTGAGCTCCTACAATGAGCAGTTCTTC. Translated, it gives CASSLVPRSTVSSYNEQFF.

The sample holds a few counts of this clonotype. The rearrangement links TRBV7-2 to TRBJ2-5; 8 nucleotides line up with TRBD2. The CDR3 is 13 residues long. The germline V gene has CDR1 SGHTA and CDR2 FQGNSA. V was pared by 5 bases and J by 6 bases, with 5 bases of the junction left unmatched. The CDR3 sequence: CASSHTSGKTQYF. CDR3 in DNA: TGTGCCAGCAGCCACACTAGCGGCAAGACCCAGTACTTC. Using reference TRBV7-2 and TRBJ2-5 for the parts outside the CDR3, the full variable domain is GAGVSQSPSNKVTEKGKDVELRCDPISGHTALYWYRQSLGQGLEFLIYFQGNSAPDKSGLPSDRFSAERTGGSVSTLTIQRTQQEDSAVYLCASSHTSGKTQYFGPGTRLLVL.